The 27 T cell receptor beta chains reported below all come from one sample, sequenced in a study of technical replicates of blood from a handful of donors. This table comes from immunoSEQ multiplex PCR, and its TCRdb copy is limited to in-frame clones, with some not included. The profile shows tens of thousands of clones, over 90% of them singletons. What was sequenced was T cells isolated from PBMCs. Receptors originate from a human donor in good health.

The CDR3 sequence is CAWSVGIEQYF. CDR3 nucleotide sequence: TGTGCCTGGAGTGTCGGGATCGAGCAGTACTTC. The chain combines TRBV30 with TRBJ2-7, with a weak D call TRBD2 (5 bases). The germline V and J ends were trimmed by 0 bases and 6 bases, with 6 bases remaining between them. The CDR3 extends over 11 amino acids. Germline-derived CDR1 and CDR2 are GTSNPN and SVGIG (reference sequence).

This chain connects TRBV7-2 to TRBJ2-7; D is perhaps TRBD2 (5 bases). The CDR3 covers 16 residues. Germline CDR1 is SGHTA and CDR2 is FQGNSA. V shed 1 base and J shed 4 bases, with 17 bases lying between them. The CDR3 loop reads CASSLVAGEGLYEQYF. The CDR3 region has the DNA TGTGCCAGCAGCTTAGTCGCAGGAGAGGGCCTATACGAGCAGTACTTC. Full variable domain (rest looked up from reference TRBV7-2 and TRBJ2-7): GAGVSQSPSNKVTEKGKDVELRCDPISGHTALYWYRQSLGQGLEFLIYFQGNSAPDKSGLPSDRFSAERTGGSVSTLTIQRTQQEDSAVYLCASSLVAGEGLYEQYFGPGTRLTVT.

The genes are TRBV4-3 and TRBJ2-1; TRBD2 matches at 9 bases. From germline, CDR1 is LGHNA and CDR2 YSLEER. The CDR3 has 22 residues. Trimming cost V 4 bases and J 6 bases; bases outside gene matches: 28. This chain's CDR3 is CASSPLDFRQAPFRLAANEQFF. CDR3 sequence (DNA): TGCGCCAGCAGCCCGCTTGACTTTCGGCAGGCCCCTTTCCGACTAGCGGCCAATGAGCAGTTCTTC.

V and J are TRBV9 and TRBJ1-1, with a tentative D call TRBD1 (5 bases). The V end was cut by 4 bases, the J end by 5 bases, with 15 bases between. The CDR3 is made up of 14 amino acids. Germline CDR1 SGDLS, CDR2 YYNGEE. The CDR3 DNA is TGTGCCAGCAGCACCCATCATCGGGGGACTGAAGCTTTCTTT. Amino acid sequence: CASSTHHRGTEAFF. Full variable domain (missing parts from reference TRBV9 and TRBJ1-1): DSGVTQTPKHLITATGQRVTLRCSPRSGDLSVYWYQQSLDQGLQFLIQYYNGEERAKGNILERFSAQQFPDLHSELNLSSLELGDSALYFCASSTHHRGTEAFFGQGTRLTVV.

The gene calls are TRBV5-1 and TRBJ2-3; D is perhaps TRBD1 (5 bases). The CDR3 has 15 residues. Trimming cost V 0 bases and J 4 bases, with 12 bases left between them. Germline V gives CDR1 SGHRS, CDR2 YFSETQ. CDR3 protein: CASSLGQGRADTQYF. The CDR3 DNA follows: TGCGCCAGCAGCTTGGGGCAGGGCCGGGCAGATACGCAGTATTTT.

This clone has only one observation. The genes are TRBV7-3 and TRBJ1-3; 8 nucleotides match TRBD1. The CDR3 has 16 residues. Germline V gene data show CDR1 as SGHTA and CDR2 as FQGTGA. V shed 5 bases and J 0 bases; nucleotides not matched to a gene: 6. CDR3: CASSKDRVVSGNTIYF. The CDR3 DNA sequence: TGTGCCAGCAGCAAGGACAGGGTTGTCTCTGGAAACACCATATATTTT.

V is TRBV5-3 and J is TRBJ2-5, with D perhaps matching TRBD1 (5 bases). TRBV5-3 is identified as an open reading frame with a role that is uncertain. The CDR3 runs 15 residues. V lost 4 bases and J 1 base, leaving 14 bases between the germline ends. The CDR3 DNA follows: TGTGCCAGAAGCAAAAGGGGATTAGGCCAAGAGACCCAGTACTTC. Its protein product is CARSKRGLGQETQYF.

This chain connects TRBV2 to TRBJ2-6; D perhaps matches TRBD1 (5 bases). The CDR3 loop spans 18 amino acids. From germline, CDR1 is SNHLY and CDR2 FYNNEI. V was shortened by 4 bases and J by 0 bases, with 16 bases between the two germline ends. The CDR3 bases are TGTGCCAGCAGTGTGGACATTTTCGTAACCTCTGGGGCCAACGTCCTGACTTTC. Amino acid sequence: CASSVDIFVTSGANVLTF.

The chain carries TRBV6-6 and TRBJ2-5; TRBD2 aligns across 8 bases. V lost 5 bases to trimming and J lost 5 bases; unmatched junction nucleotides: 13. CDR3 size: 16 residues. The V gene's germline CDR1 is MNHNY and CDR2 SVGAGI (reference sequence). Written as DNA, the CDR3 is TGTGCCAGCAGTCCCCTCGGGACTAGAGGATTGGAGACCCAGTACTTC. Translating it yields CASSPLGTRGLETQYF.

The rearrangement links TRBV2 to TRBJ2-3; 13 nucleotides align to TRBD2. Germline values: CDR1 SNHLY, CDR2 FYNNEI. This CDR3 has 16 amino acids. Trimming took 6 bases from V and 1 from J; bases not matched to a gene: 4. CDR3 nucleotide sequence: TGTGCCAGCAGGAGGGGGACTAGCGGGGGCACAGATACGCAGTATTTT. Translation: CASRRGTSGGTDTQYF.

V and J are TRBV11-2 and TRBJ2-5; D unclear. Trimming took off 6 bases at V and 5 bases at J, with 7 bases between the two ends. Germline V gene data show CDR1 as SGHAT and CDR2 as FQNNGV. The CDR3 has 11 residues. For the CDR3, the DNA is TGTGCCAGCAGTTCCTCGGAGACCCAGTACTTC. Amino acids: CASSSSETQYF.

Here the CDR3 DNA reads TGTGCCGGTGACGCGACAGGGGGCGACTACACCTTC. Translation: CAGDATGGDYTF. The J gene is TRBJ1-2, the V gene TRBV2; 10 bases map to TRBD1. Unmatched junction bases numbered 10, after V lost 11 bases and J lost 10 bases. The CDR3 sequence is 12 residues long. Germline V gene data show CDR1 as SNHLY and CDR2 as FYNNEI.

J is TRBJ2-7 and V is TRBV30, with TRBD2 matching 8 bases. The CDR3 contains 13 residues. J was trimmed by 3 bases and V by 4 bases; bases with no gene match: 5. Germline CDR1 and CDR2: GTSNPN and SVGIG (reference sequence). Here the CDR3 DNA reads TGTGCCTGGAAGCGGGAGCGGTTCTACGAGCAGTACTTC. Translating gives CAWKRERFYEQYF.

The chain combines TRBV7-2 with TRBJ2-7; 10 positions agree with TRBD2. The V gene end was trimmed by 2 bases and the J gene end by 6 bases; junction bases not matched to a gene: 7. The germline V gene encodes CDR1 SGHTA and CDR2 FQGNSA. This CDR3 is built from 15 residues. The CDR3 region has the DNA TGTGCCAGCAGCTTAACTAGCGGGGACCTCCGCGAGCAGTACTTC. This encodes CASSLTSGDLREQYF.

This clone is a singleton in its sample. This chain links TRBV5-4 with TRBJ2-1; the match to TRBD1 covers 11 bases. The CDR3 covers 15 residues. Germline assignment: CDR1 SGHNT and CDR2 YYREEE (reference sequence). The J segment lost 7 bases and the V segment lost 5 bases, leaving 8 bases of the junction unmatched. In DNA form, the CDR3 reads TGTGCCAGCAGACCCCCGGACAGGGGGCCAAATGAGCAGTTCTTC. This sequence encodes CASRPPDRGPNEQFF. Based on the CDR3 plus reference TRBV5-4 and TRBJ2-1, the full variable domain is ETGVTQSPTHLIKTRGQQVTLRCSSQSGHNTVSWYQQALGQGPQFIFQYYREEENGRGNFPPRFSGLQFPNYSSELNVNALELDDSALYLCASRPPDRGPNEQFFGPGTRLTVL.

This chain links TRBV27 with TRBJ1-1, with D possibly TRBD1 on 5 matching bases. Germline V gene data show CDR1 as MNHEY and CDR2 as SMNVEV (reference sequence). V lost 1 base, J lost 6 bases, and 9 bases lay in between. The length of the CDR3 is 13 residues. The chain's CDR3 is CASSLYGGAEAFF. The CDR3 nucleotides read TGTGCCAGCAGTTTATACGGGGGGGCTGAAGCTTTCTTT.

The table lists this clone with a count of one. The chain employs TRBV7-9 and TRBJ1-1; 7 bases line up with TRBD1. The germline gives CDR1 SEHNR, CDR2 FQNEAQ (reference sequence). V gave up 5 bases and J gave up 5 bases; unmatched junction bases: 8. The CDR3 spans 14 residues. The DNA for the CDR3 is TGTGCCAGCAGCACTTACAGGGGTGGAACTGAAGCTTTCTTT. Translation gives CASSTYRGGTEAFF.

The CDR3 DNA reads as TGTGCCAGCAGTCAGTCCGAAGACAGGGGGACTGGCTACACCTTC. Its translation is CASSQSEDRGTGYTF. The gene calls are TRBV6-5 and TRBJ1-2; 9 nucleotides align to TRBD1. The V gene's germline CDR1 is MNHEY and CDR2 SVGAGI. CDR3 size: 15 residues. Losses at the gene ends were 5 bases for V and 7 bases for J; bases not matched to a gene: 11.

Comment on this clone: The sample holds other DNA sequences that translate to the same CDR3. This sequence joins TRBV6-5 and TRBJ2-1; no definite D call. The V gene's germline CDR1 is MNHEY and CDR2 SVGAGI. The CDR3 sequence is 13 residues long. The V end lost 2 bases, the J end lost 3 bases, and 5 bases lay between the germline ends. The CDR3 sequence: CASSYAGYNEQFF. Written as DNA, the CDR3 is TGTGCCAGCAGTTACGCCGGCTACAATGAGCAGTTCTTC.

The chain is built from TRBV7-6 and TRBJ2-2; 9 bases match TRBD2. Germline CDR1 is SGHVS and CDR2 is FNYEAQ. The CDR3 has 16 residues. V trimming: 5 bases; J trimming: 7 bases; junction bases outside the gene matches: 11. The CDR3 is CASSLFGGRGIGELFF. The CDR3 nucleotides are TGTGCCAGCAGCCTATTTGGCGGGAGGGGGATCGGGGAGCTGTTTTTT.

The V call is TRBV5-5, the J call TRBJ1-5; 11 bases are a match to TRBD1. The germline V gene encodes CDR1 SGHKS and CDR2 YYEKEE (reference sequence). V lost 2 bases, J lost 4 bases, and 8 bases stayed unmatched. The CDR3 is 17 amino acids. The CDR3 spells CASSLFSGTGGNQPQHF. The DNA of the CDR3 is TGTGCCAGCAGCTTATTCTCCGGGACAGGGGGTAATCAGCCCCAGCATTTT. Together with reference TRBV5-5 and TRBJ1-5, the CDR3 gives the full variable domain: DAGVTQSPTHLIKTRGQQVTLRCSPISGHKSVSWYQQVLGQGPQFIFQYYEKEERGRGNFPDRFSARQFPNYSSELNVNALLLGDSALYLCASSLFSGTGGNQPQHFGDGTRLSIL.

The CDR3 DNA follows: TGCGCCAGCAGCTTGGGGCAGGGGGCGGACTATGGCTACACCTTC. Translated, it gives CASSLGQGADYGYTF. V and J are TRBV5-1 and TRBJ1-2; 8 nucleotides align to TRBD1. Germline CDR1 is SGHRS and CDR2 is YFSETQ. Unmatched junction bases numbered 4, after V lost 0 bases and J lost 3 bases. The CDR3 spans 15 residues.

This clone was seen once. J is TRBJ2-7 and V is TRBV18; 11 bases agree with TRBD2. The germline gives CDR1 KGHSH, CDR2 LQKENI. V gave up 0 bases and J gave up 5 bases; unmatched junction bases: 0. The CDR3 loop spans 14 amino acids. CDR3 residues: CASSPPGLADEQYF. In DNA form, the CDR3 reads TGTGCCAGCTCACCACCGGGACTAGCGGACGAGCAGTACTTC.

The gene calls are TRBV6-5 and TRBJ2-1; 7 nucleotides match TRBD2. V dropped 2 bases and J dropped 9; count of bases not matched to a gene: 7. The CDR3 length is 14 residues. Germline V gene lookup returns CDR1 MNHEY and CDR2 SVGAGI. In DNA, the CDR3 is TGTGCCAGCAGTTACGGGAGGGCCGGGGTTGAGCAGTTCTTC. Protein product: CASSYGRAGVEQFF.

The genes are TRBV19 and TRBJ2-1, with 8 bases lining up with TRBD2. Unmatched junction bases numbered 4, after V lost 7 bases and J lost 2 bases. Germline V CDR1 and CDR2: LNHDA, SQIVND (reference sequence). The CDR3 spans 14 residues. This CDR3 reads CASNTGGPYNEQFF. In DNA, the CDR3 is TGTGCCAGTAACACGGGAGGGCCCTACAATGAGCAGTTCTTC.

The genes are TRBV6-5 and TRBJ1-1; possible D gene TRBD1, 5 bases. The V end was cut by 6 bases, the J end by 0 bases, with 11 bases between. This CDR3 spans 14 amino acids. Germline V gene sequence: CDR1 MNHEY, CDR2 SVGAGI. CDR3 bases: TGTGCCAGCAGCCGGGGGGTATTGAACACTGAAGCTTTCTTT. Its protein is CASSRGVLNTEAFF.

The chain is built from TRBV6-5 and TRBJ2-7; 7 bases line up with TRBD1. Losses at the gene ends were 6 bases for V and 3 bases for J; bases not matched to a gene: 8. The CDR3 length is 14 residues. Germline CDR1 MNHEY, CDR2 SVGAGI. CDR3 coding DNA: TGTGCCAGCAGGGAAACAGGGGCCATCTACGAGCAGTACTTC. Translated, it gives CASRETGAIYEQYF.